This is a list of T cell receptor beta chains from one sample in a study of control samples from healthy donors and cancer patients. Measured with immunoSEQ multiplex PCR; TCRdb has only the in-frame clones, and not every one. The sample carries 90,000 to 100,000 clones, about four fifths recorded once. Sequencing was done on a sample of blood. These receptors were obtained from a woman between 25 and 40 years old in good health. Both conserved end residues are trimmed from each CDR3. Clone size is given for some rows only: seen once, a few or many times, or a class if the clone is expanded.

cdr3_aa v_call cdr3_length clone_size j_call
ASRYGVSYNSPLH TRBV5-4 13 . TRBJ1-6
ASRTLAGGNTGELF TRBV7-2 14 few TRBJ2-2
ASSLTGRWETQY TRBV7-2 12 . TRBJ2-5
SVEGYSYEQY TRBV29-1 10 . TRBJ2-7
ASSIGRPNSPLH TRBV19 12 . TRBJ1-6
ASSSTPGQRSGNTIY TRBV6-2/TRBV6-3 15 . TRBJ1-3
ASSQDRREAF TRBV4-3 10 . TRBJ1-1
ASSLQQGHNSPLH TRBV5-8 13 few TRBJ1-6
ASRLGDTQY TRBV19 9 . TRBJ2-3
ASSLFSGAPYEQY TRBV5-5 13 . TRBJ2-7
ASSLNGGSYNEQF TRBV5-1 13 . TRBJ2-1
AWSPLDSSYNEQF TRBV30 13 . TRBJ2-1
ASSFGDGYT TRBV19 9 . TRBJ1-2
ASSSRWGGTDTQY TRBV6-5 13 . TRBJ2-3
ASSHTGFPSYGYT TRBV27 13 . TRBJ1-2
ASSPADREYEQF TRBV4-2 12 . TRBJ2-1
ASSEGQGGTEAF TRBV5-1 12 . TRBJ1-1
AWSRGNGEAF TRBV30 10 . TRBJ1-1
ASSEARRLAGSEQY TRBV2 14 . TRBJ2-7
ASCRAGGTDTQY TRBV6-5 12 . TRBJ2-3
ASSRRQGDRETQY TRBV9 13 few TRBJ2-5
ASSEERQGRSYNSPLH TRBV6-1 16 . TRBJ1-6
ASSSPGSTDTQY TRBV6-6 12 . TRBJ2-3
SVEGAQQGKGNTEAF TRBV29-1 15 . TRBJ1-1
ASSYSGQGNTEAF TRBV6-6 13 . TRBJ1-1
ASSMSKGFTDTQY TRBV19 13 . TRBJ2-3
ASTQGSAREKLF TRBV19 12 . TRBJ1-4
SVEGGRSNTEAF TRBV29-1 12 once TRBJ1-1
AWSPSSNQPQH TRBV30 11 . TRBJ1-5
ASSYRGQNYGYT TRBV6-5 12 . TRBJ1-2
ASSYSGMDTEAF TRBV6-5 12 . TRBJ1-1
ASSQYGQGIWGQETQY TRBV3-1/TRBV3-2 16 once TRBJ2-5
ASSRGGVETQY TRBV7-8 11 . TRBJ2-5
ASSQGETEVEAF TRBV3-1/TRBV3-2 12 . TRBJ1-1
ASSPQANLAGGYNEQF TRBV4-2 16 . TRBJ2-1
ASSSPGQAKNIQY TRBV7-2 13 . TRBJ2-4
ASSPYLRKANEKLF TRBV27 14 . TRBJ1-4
ASGTGQDTEAF TRBV6-5 11 . TRBJ1-1
ATQPPAGELF TRBV6-6 10 . TRBJ2-2
ASSGKGRAGYT TRBV6-6 11 . TRBJ1-2
ASSIEKNRLH TRBV19 10 . TRBJ1-6
ASSGRLAGPQETQY TRBV7-9 14 . TRBJ2-5
ASSYRSGNTIY TRBV6-2/TRBV6-3 11 . TRBJ1-3
ASSTASGFLRTDTQY TRBV3-1/TRBV3-2 15 . TRBJ2-3
ASSQAVALPGTGYEQY TRBV4-3 16 . TRBJ2-7
ATSDRQETQY TRBV24-1 10 . TRBJ2-5
ASRSGTTGNTIY TRBV5-1 12 . TRBJ1-3
ASSPRQGYEQY TRBV6-2/TRBV6-3 11 . TRBJ2-7
ASSRISSYNEQF TRBV14 12 . TRBJ2-1
ASSTSVGTEAF TRBV7-9 11 . TRBJ1-1
ASSPTTGRTTEAF TRBV9 13 medium-sized TRBJ1-1
ATSRVTSGPQETQY TRBV15 14 . TRBJ2-5
ASSPAGANYGYT TRBV27 12 . TRBJ1-2
ASSSEGPFANTGELF TRBV6-2/TRBV6-3 15 . TRBJ2-2
ASFHRGDGYT TRBV19 10 . TRBJ1-2